Listed below are T cell receptor beta chains from one sample, sequenced in a study of cytomegalovirus exposure and HLA in healthy donors. TCRdb's copy holds only in-frame clones and misses some; the assay was immunoSEQ multiplex PCR. The sample contains some 200,000 clones, 77% of which appear only once. What was sequenced was PBMCs. The receptors were gathered from a female donor in good health and CMV-seronegative. Both conserved end residues are part of each CDR3. Each record gives: V gene, clone size, D gene, J gene, CDR3 DNA, CDR3 protein. The D gene is left open where the match is weak. Some rows mark clone size as missing; the rest say once, few, many or name a class of expanded clone.

TRBV12-5,-,-,TRBJ2-2,TGTGCTAGTGGTTTGCTAAACACCGGGGAGCTGTTTTTT,CASGLLNTGELFF
TRBV18,-,-,TRBJ1-1,TGTGCCAGCTCACAAAGGGGAGGGAACACTGAAGCTTTCTTT,CASSQRGGNTEAFF
TRBV28,-,-,TRBJ1-5,TGTGCCAGCAGTTTATTCACAGGAGCCAATCAGCCCCAGCATTTT,CASSLFTGANQPQHF
TRBV4-1,-,TRBD2,TRBJ2-5,TGCGCCAGCAGCCCGACTGGCGGGAGGCACGAGACCCAGTACTTC,CASSPTGGRHETQYF
TRBV30,-,-,TRBJ1-1,TGTGCCTGGAGCTTGGGGGGGAACACTGAAGCTTTCTTT,CAWSLGGNTEAFF
TRBV15,-,-,TRBJ2-7,TGTGCCACCAGCAGAGAAGCAGGGGTCTACGAGCAGTACTTC,CATSREAGVYEQYF
TRBV5-4,-,-,TRBJ2-3,TGTGCCAGCAGCTTGGGGATAGACCCCGGGGCAGATACGCAGTATTTT,CASSLGIDPGADTQYF
TRBV28,-,-,TRBJ1-5,TGTGCCAGCCTAGATAGCAATCAGCCCCAGCATTTT,CASLDSNQPQHF
TRBV19,few,-,TRBJ1-1,TGTGCCAGTAGTATCTGGGGGCAGGGAAACACTGAAGCTTTCTTT,CASSIWGQGNTEAFF
TRBV10-3,-,TRBD1,TRBJ1-2,TGTGCCAGCTTACAGGGGGCAAATTATGGCTACACCTTC,CASLQGANYGYTF
TRBV7-9,-,-,TRBJ2-7,TGTGCCAGCAGCTTCACCTCGCGGCTCTCAATCTACGAGCAGTACTTC,CASSFTSRLSIYEQYF
TRBV10-1,-,-,TRBJ1-1,TGCGCCAGCAGCCTACACCAGGGCACTGAAGCTTTCTTT,CASSLHQGTEAFF
TRBV6-5,-,TRBD1,TRBJ1-4,TGTGCCAGCAGACGAGGGACAGCATCTGAAAAACTGTTTTTT,CASRRGTASEKLFF
TRBV4-2,-,TRBD2,TRBJ2-1,TGTGCCAGCAGCCAAGGTAGCGGGAGGGTTCGAGATAATGAGCAGTTCTTC,CASSQGSGRVRDNEQFF
TRBV14,-,-,TRBJ1-2,TGTGCCAGCAGCCCCCAAGGGGTAGGTGGCTACACCTTC,CASSPQGVGGYTF
TRBV6-6,-,TRBD2,TRBJ2-1,TGTGCCAGCACGGGAGGGGGCTCCTACAATGAGCAGTTCTTC,CASTGGGSYNEQFF
TRBV30,-,TRBD1,TRBJ1-1,TGTGCCAAGACCGGGACAGGGAACACTGAAGCTTTCTTT,CAKTGTGNTEAFF
TRBV5-4,-,TRBD2,TRBJ2-2,TGTGCCAGCCCCTTGGTACCGGCTAGCGGGGCCCTGGTAAACACCGGGGAGCTGTTTTTT,CASPLVPASGALVNTGELFF
TRBV5-1,-,-,TRBJ1-2,TGCGCCAGCAGCTTGGCACCGTTGGAGAAGCGCTATGGCTACACCTTC,CASSLAPLEKRYGYTF
TRBV27,few,TRBD1,TRBJ1-5,TGTGCCGGCACTTCCTGGGGACAGGGTCCCAATCAGCCCCAGCATTTT,CAGTSWGQGPNQPQHF
TRBV2,-,TRBD2,TRBJ2-7,TGTGCCAGCAGTACCGGGACTAGCTTTTACGAGCAGTACTTC,CASSTGTSFYEQYF
TRBV5-1,-,TRBD1,TRBJ1-5,TGCGCCAGCAGCTTGGTGGGGGACAGGGGGGTTAGCAATCAGCCCCAGCATTTT,CASSLVGDRGVSNQPQHF
TRBV28,few,-,TRBJ1-1,TGTGCCAGCAGTTTAGCCATGGCAGGGAGGTTGGACACTGAAGCTTTCTTT,CASSLAMAGRLDTEAFF
TRBV4-3,-,-,TRBJ1-5,TGCGCCAGCAGCCAAGATTTGGGGGGGCAGCCCCAGCATTTT,CASSQDLGGQPQHF
TRBV11-2,-,-,TRBJ1-1,TGTGCCAGCAGAAACAGGGAAATGAACACTGAAGCTTTCTTT,CASRNREMNTEAFF
TRBV7-6,few,TRBD2,TRBJ2-1,TGTGCCAGCAGCTTAGGGGGGACTAGCGGGAACTACAATGAGCAGTTCTTC,CASSLGGTSGNYNEQFF
TRBV19,-,-,TRBJ1-2,TGTGCCAGTAGTAACACAGGGAACTATGGCTACACCTTC,CASSNTGNYGYTF
TRBV7-2,-,TRBD2,TRBJ2-7,TGTGCCAGCAGCTCAGAAGCGGGAGGGCCCGAGCAGTACTTC,CASSSEAGGPEQYF
TRBV7-2,-,TRBD2,TRBJ2-5,TGTGCCAGCAGTTACAGAGGGGCTAGCGGGGAAGGGGAGACCCAGTACTTC,CASSYRGASGEGETQYF
TRBV7-2,once,-,TRBJ2-1,TGTGCCAGCAGCTTAGATTACGGGGGGCGGAATGAGCAGTTCTTC,CASSLDYGGRNEQFF
TRBV7-7,few,-,TRBJ1-2,TGTGCCAACCCCCTTGGCAGCTACACCTTC,CANPLGSYTF
TRBV25-1,-,TRBD2,TRBJ2-7,TGTGCCAGCAGTGATGGTTGGGGACTAGCGGCCTACGAGCAGTACTTC,CASSDGWGLAAYEQYF
TRBV30,few,-,TRBJ2-5,TGTGCCTGGAGTCCCAACCTAGAGTCGGAGACCCAGTACTTC,CAWSPNLESETQYF
TRBV7-2,-,TRBD2,TRBJ2-3,TGTGCCAGCAGCTCTGCGGCGGGGGATTCCGTCACCTATACGCAGTATTTT,CASSSAAGDSVTYTQYF
TRBV13,-,TRBD2,TRBJ2-3,TGTGCCAGCAGCTTTTCCAGCGGGGGGCCCGTCTCTGGGTATTTT,CASSFSSGGPVSGYF
TRBV6-5,-,TRBD2,TRBJ2-1,TGTGCCAGCAGTTCACCTAGCGGGAGACAGGATGAGCAGTTCTTC,CASSSPSGRQDEQFF
TRBV4-1,few,TRBD1,TRBJ2-5,TGCGCCAGCAGCCAAGATCCAGGGGGCACGATGAAGACCCAGTACTTC,CASSQDPGGTMKTQYF
TRBV28,-,-,TRBJ1-6,TGTGCCAGCAGTGACAGTGATAATTCACCCCTCCACTTT,CASSDSDNSPLHF
TRBV18,once,-,TRBJ1-1,TGTGCCAGCTCACTTTCAGGGTGGAACACTGAAGCTTTCTTT,CASSLSGWNTEAFF
TRBV7-9,few,-,TRBJ1-1,TGTGCCAGCAGCTTTTCAGGGACTGAAGCTTTCTTT,CASSFSGTEAFF
TRBV7-3,once,TRBD2,TRBJ2-5,TGTGCCAGCAGCCAGACTAGCGGGGGGGCAAAAGAGACCCAGTACTTC,CASSQTSGGAKETQYF
TRBV11-1,-,-,TRBJ2-3,TGTGCCAGCAGCTCCGCACTAACAGATACGCAGTATTTT,CASSSALTDTQYF
TRBV6-1,-,TRBD1,TRBJ1-4,TGTGCCAGCAGCGACAGACAGGGATCTAATGAAAAACTGTTTTTT,CASSDRQGSNEKLFF
TRBV18,-,-,TRBJ1-1,TGTGCCAGCTCACCGAGACACGACACTGAAGCTTTCTTT,CASSPRHDTEAFF
TRBV30,few,-,TRBJ1-2,TGTGCCTGGAGTGTAACCGTGGCGGACTATGGCTACACCTTC,CAWSVTVADYGYTF
TRBV30,-,-,TRBJ2-7,TGTGCCTGGAGTGACCGGGGGAGACGAGGGTACGAGCAGTACTTC,CAWSDRGRRGYEQYF
TRBV11-2,-,TRBD1,TRBJ1-3,TGTGCCAGCAGCTTCCAGGGACAGGGAACGAACACCATATATTTT,CASSFQGQGTNTIYF